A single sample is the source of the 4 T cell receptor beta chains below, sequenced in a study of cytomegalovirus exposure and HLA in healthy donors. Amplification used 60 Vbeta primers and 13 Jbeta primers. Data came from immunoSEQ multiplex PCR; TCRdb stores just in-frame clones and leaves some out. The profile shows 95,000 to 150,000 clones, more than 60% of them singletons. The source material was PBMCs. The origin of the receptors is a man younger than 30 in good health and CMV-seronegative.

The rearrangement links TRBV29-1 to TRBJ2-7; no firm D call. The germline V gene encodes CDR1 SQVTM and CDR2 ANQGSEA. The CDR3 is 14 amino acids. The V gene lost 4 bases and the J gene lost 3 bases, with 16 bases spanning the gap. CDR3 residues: CSVAFRLQDYEQYF. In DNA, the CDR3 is TGCAGCGTTGCTTTTCGACTGCAAGACTACGAGCAGTACTTC.

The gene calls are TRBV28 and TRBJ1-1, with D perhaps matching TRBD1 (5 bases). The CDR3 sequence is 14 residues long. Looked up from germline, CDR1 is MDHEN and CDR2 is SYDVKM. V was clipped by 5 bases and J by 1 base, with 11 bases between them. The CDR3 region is CASSIQVSNTEAFF. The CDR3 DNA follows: TGTGCCAGCAGTATACAGGTGTCGAACACTGAAGCTTTCTTT.

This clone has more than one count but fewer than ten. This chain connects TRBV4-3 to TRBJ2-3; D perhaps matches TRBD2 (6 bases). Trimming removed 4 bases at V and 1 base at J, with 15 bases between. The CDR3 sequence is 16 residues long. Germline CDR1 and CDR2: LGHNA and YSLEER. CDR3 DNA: TGCGCCAGCAGCCCAGAGGGCCAGCGGGGCACAGATACGCAGTATTTT. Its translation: CASSPEGQRGTDTQYF.

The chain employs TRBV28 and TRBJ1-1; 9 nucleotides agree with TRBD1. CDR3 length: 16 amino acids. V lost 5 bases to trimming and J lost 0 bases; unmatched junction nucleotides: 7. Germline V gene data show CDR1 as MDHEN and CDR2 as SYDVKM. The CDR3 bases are TGTGCCAGCAGTCCCGGGACAGGGCTTATGAACACTGAAGCTTTCTTT. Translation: CASSPGTGLMNTEAFF.